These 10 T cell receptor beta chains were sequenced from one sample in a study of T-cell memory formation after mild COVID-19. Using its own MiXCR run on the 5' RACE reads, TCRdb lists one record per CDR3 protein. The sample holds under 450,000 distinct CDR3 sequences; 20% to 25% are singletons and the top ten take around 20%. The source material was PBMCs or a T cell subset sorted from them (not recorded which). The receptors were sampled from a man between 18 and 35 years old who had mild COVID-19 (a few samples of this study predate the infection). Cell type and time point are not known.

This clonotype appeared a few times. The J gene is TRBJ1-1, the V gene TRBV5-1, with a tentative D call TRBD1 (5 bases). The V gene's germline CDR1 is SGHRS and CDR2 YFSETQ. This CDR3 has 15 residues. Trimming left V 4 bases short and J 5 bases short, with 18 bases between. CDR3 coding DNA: TGCGCCAGCAGCATATCCGGGGCTGGTCAAACTGAAGCTTTCTTT. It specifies CASSISGAGQTEAFF.

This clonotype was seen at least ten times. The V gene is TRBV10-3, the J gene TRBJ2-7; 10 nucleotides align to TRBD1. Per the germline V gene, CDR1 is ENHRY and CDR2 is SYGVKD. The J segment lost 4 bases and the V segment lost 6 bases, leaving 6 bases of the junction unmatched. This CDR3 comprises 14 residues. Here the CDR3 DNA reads TGTGCCATCAGGGTTTCGGGACAGGGGTACGAGCAGTACTTC. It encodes CAIRVSGQGYEQYF.

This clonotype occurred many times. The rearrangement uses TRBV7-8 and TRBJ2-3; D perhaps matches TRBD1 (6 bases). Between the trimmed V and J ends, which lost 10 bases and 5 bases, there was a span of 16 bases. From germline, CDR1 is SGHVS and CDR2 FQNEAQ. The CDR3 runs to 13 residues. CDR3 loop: CATGDGARDTQYF. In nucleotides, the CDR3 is TGTGCCACAGGGGACGGAGCAAGAGATACGCAGTATTTT.

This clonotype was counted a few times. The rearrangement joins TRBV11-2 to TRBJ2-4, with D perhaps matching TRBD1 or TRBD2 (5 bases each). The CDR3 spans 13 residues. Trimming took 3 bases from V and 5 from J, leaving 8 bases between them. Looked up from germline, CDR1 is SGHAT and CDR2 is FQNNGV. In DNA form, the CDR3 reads TGTGCCAGCAGCTTCGGGGCAGAAAACATTCAGTACTTC. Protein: CASSFGAENIQYF. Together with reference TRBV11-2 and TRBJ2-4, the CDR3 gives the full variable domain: EAGVAQSPRYKIIEKRQSVAFWCNPISGHATLYWYQQILGQGPKLLIQFQNNGVVDDSQLPKDRFSAERLKGVDSTLKIQPAKLEDSAVYLCASSFGAENIQYFGAGTRLSVL.

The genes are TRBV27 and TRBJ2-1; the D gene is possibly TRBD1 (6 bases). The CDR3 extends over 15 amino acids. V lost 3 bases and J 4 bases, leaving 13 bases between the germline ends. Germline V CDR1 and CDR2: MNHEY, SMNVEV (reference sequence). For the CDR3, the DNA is TGTGCCAGCAGTTTCCGGGACATGTTGTACAATGAGCAGTTCTTC. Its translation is CASSFRDMLYNEQFF.

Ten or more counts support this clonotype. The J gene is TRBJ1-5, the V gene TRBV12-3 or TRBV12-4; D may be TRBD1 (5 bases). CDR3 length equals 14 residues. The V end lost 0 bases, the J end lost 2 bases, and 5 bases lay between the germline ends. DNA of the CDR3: TGTGCCAGCAGTTTAGCAGGGGGCAATCAGCCCCAGCATTTT. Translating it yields CASSLAGGNQPQHF.

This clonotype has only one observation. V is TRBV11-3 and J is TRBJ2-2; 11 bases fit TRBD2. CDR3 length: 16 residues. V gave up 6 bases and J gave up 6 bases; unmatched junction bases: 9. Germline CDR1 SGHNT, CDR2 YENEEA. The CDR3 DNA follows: TGTGCCAGCAGACGCGGGGGGACTAGCGGTGCCGGGGAGCTGTTTTTT. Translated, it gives CASRRGGTSGAGELFF. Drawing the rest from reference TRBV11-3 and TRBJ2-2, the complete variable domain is EAGVVQSPRYKIIEKKQPVAFWCNPISGHNTLYWYLQNLGQGPELLIRYENEEAVDDSQLPKDRFSAERLKGVDSTLKIQPAELGDSAVYLCASRRGGTSGAGELFFGEGSRLTVL.

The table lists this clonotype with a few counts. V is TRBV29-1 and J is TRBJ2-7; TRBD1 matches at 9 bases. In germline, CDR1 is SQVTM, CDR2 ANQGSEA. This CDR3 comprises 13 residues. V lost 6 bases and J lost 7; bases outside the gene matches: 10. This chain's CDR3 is CSVAGQGYGEQYF. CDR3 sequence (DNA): TGCAGCGTAGCGGGACAGGGATACGGGGAGCAGTACTTC.

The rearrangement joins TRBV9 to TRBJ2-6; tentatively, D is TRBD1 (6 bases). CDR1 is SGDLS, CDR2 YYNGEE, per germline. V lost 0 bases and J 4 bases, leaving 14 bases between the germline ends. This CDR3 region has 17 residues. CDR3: CASSVGERTAGANVLTF. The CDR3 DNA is TGTGCCAGCAGCGTAGGCGAAAGGACAGCCGGGGCCAACGTCCTGACTTTC.

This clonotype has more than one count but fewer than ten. The CDR3 protein is CASSPGLAGTNTGELFF. In nucleotides, the CDR3 is TGCGCCAGCAGCCCGGGGCTAGCAGGTACGAACACCGGGGAGCTGTTTTTT. V usage is TRBV4-1 and J usage is TRBJ2-2; D is possibly TRBD1 or TRBD2 (5 bases each). Looked up from germline, CDR1 is MGHRA and CDR2 is YSYEKL. The V end lost 4 bases, the J end lost 0 bases, and 15 bases lay between the germline ends. This CDR3 has 17 amino acids.